These 5 T cell receptor beta chains were sequenced from one sample in a study of shared clonotypes between healthy human individuals. The data were produced by immunoSEQ multiplex PCR, yet TCRdb's version contains in-frame clones alone and is incomplete. The sample has about 580,000 clones, 98% seen once. The naive CD8 subset, CD45RO-negative cells positively selected for CCR7, excluded terminally differentiated effector memory CD45RA+ cells. Sample: naive CD8+ T cells sorted from blood. These TCRs come from a man between 25 and 39 years old in good health.

This chain links TRBV9 with TRBJ1-2; D gene uncertain. Germline V CDR1 and CDR2: SGDLS, YYNGEE. CDR3 size: 12 residues. V lost 3 bases, J lost 5 bases, and 8 bases lay in between. In DNA form, the CDR3 reads TGTGCCAGCAGCGCCAGCACTTATGGCTACACCTTC. This translates into CASSASTYGYTF.

The rearrangement uses TRBV9 and TRBJ2-3; no firm D call. The V end was cut by 6 bases, the J end by 0 bases, with 20 bases between. Germline-derived CDR1 and CDR2 are SGDLS and YYNGEE. This CDR3 has 17 residues. The CDR3 sequence is CASTSTSGLLSTDTQYF. CDR3 nucleotide sequence: TGTGCCAGCACCAGTACATCGGGTCTACTAAGCACAGATACGCAGTATTTT.

The chain carries TRBV10-1 and TRBJ2-1; 9 bases are a match to TRBD2. CDR1 and CDR2 (germline): WNHNN, SYGVQD (reference sequence). This CDR3 is 16 amino acids long. After removal of 0 bases from V and 3 bases from J, the junction contained 3 bases not matched to a gene. The CDR3 nucleotides read TGCGCCAGCAGTGAGTCGGTTAGCGGGGGCTACAATGAGCAGTTCTTC. This encodes CASSESVSGGYNEQFF.

The chain combines TRBV7-8 with TRBJ2-7; 9 bases match TRBD1. The germline V gene encodes CDR1 SGHVS and CDR2 FQNEAQ. CDR3 length equals 16 residues. V was clipped by 3 bases and J by 3 bases; unmatched bases: 9. This chain's CDR3 is CASSFPRDRVDYEQYF. The CDR3 nucleotides are TGTGCCAGCAGCTTCCCCCGGGACAGGGTCGACTACGAGCAGTACTTC.

The rearrangement uses TRBV2 and TRBJ1-1; maybe TRBD1 (5 bases). The length of the CDR3 is 14 residues. Germline V CDR1 and CDR2: SNHLY, FYNNEI. Between the trimmed V and J ends, which lost 7 bases and 0 bases, there was a span of 12 bases. In DNA form, the CDR3 reads TGTGCCAGCACAGGGCCGTTTATGAACACTGAAGCTTTCTTT. Protein sequence: CASTGPFMNTEAFF.